The 4 T cell receptor beta chains presented below share a single source sample, sequenced in a study of blood T cell repertoires in COVID-19. Repertoires were generated with immunoSEQ multiplex PCR, while TCRdb's copy carries only in-frame clones and drops some. The sample comprises about 480,000 clones, around nine tenths of which are singletons, and around 4.5% rests with the top ten. The sample consisted of peripheral blood. These TCRs come from a woman in her thirties with acute or convalescent COVID-19.

This sequence joins TRBV27 and TRBJ2-7, with 7 bases matching TRBD1. Germline lookup yields CDR1 MNHEY and CDR2 SMNVEV (reference sequence). V trimming: 5 bases; J trimming: 6 bases; junction bases outside the gene matches: 7. This CDR3 is built from 13 residues. The CDR3 here is CASSPGTASEQYF. In DNA, the CDR3 is TGTGCCAGCAGTCCCGGGACAGCCTCCGAGCAGTACTTC.

The V and J genes are TRBV9 and TRBJ2-5; D uncertain. Germline loops: CDR1 SGDLS, CDR2 YYNGEE. Trimming shortened V by 2 bases and J by 5 bases, and 10 bases separated the two germline ends. CDR3 size: 13 residues. This CDR3 is CASSVSARETQYF. Here the CDR3 DNA reads TGTGCCAGCAGCGTGTCTGCCAGGGAGACCCAGTACTTC.

This rearrangement joins TRBV9 to TRBJ1-2; D perhaps matches TRBD1 (6 bases). V lost 4 bases and J lost 3, with 13 bases in between. Germline V gene sequence: CDR1 SGDLS, CDR2 YYNGEE. The CDR3 runs to 14 residues. The CDR3 DNA follows: TGTGCCAGCAGCCCCGGCGGGGGCGACTATGGCTACACCTTC. This sequence encodes CASSPGGGDYGYTF.

The CDR3 spells CASSIRQGYRDGYTF. The CDR3 bases are TGTGCCAGTAGTATCCGACAGGGATATCGGGATGGCTACACCTTC. The rearrangement joins TRBV19 to TRBJ1-2; TRBD1 matches 7 bases. CDR1 and CDR2 (germline): LNHDA, SQIVND (reference sequence). V was pared by 3 bases and J by 6 bases, with 10 bases of the junction left unmatched. This CDR3 has 15 residues.